These 20 T cell receptor beta chains were all obtained from the same sample, sequenced in a study of shared clonotypes between healthy human individuals. Sequencing used immunoSEQ multiplex PCR; TCRdb keeps in-frame clones, though not all of them. The profile shows millions of clones, more than 80% of them singletons. The sequencing input was naive CD4+ T cells sorted from blood. Subset described: CD45RA+ positively selected. These receptors came from a man in his late teens or twenties in good health.

The gene calls are TRBV7-2 and TRBJ1-5, with 8 positions matching TRBD1. V gave up 1 base and J gave up 5 bases; unmatched junction bases: 4. Looked up from germline, CDR1 is SGHTA and CDR2 is FQGNSA. The CDR3 runs 15 residues. The CDR3 DNA is TGTGCCAGCAGCTTAGTTCAGGGGGCGGATCAGCCCCAGCATTTT. This encodes CASSLVQGADQPQHF.

The J gene is TRBJ1-3, the V gene TRBV5-5; 7 nucleotides align to TRBD1. Germline V gene data show CDR1 as SGHKS and CDR2 as YYEKEE (reference sequence). J gave up 4 bases and V 0 bases, and 13 bases lay outside the gene matches. The CDR3 runs 18 residues. This CDR3 is CASSLAILPTGEGNTIYF. CDR3 nucleotides: TGTGCCAGCAGCTTGGCCATATTACCCACAGGGGAAGGAAACACCATATATTTT.

The gene calls are TRBV18 and TRBJ2-7; TRBD1 is a possible D gene (6 bases). Germline CDR1 KGHSH, CDR2 LQKENI. Between the trimmed V and J ends, which lost 6 bases and 6 bases, there was a span of 15 bases. This CDR3 comprises 13 residues. The CDR3 sequence is CASSQIQGGEQYF. In DNA, the CDR3 is TGTGCCAGCTCGCAAATACAGGGTGGCGAGCAGTACTTC.

As regards this clone: The identical CDR3 is also encoded by other nucleotide sequences in the sample. This rearrangement joins TRBV28 to TRBJ1-1, with D tentatively TRBD1 (5 bases). CDR3 length equals 14 residues. Trimming stripped 5 bases from V and 0 bases from J, with 10 bases between. Per germline, CDR1 MDHEN and CDR2 SYDVKM. The DNA for the CDR3 is TGTGCCAGCAGTCCCGGGGGACTGAACACTGAAGCTTTCTTT. Its translation: CASSPGGLNTEAFF.

The rearrangement uses TRBV28 and TRBJ1-3, with D hard to call. The V gene lost 7 bases and the J gene lost 4 bases, with 17 bases spanning the gap. In germline, CDR1 is MDHEN, CDR2 SYDVKM. CDR3 length: 15 amino acids. CDR3 coding DNA: TGTGCCAGCACCGAAGGAGGAGGGCAAGGAAACACCATATATTTT. Protein sequence: CASTEGGGQGNTIYF.

This chain uses TRBV7-6 with TRBJ2-3, with D hard to call. The CDR3 is 14 residues long. V dropped 4 bases and J dropped 4 bases, with 12 bases sitting between them. CDR1 and CDR2 (germline): SGHVS, FNYEAQ. CDR3 nucleotide sequence: TGTGCCAGCAGCTCCCGATTTGCCTCAGATACGCAGTATTTT. Translated: CASSSRFASDTQYF.

The chain combines TRBV6-5 with TRBJ2-2, with D perhaps matching TRBD1 (6 bases). Germline CDR1 is MNHEY and CDR2 is SVGAGI. The V end lost 2 bases, the J end lost 2 bases, and 9 bases lay between the germline ends. This CDR3 comprises 15 residues. The CDR3 protein is CASSYEGQNTGELFF. In nucleotides, the CDR3 is TGTGCCAGCAGTTACGAGGGACAAAACACCGGGGAGCTGTTTTTT.

The chain recombines TRBV28 with TRBJ2-7, with a weak D call TRBD1 (6 bases). The V and J ends lost 6 bases and 2 bases respectively, with 14 bases between them. The CDR3 consists of 14 residues. Germline CDR1 is MDHEN and CDR2 is SYDVKM. CDR3 DNA: TGTGCCAGCAGCTTAGGGGGAAACCCCTACGAGCAGTACTTC. Translating it yields CASSLGGNPYEQYF.

The chain recombines TRBV5-4 with TRBJ2-5; possible D gene TRBD1, 5 bases. The germline V gene has CDR1 SGHNT and CDR2 YYREEE (reference sequence). The V end lost 2 bases, the J end lost 4 bases, and 12 bases lay between the germline ends. The CDR3 runs 14 residues. CDR3 nucleotide sequence: TGTGCCAGCAGCTTCCTTTCCCAGGGAGAGACCCAGTACTTC. It codes for CASSFLSQGETQYF.

This chain connects TRBV4-1 to TRBJ1-4; D not resolved. CDR3 length: 15 amino acids. CDR1 MGHRA and CDR2 YSYEKL come from the germline V gene. With 7 bases removed from V and 0 bases from J, the gap between germline ends came to 12 bases. The CDR3 sequence is CASTQHMTTNEKLFF. DNA for the CDR3: TGCGCCAGCACCCAGCATATGACAACTAATGAAAAACTGTTTTTT.

The rearrangement uses TRBV19 and TRBJ2-7, with TRBD1 matching over 7 bases. Germline values: CDR1 LNHDA, CDR2 SQIVND (reference sequence). V shed 9 bases and J 3 bases; nucleotides not matched to a gene: 5. The CDR3 spans 12 residues. The CDR3 sequence is CASCDRDYEQYF. CDR3 nucleotides: TGTGCCAGCTGCGACAGGGACTACGAGCAGTACTTC. Using reference TRBV19 and TRBJ2-7 for the parts outside the CDR3, the full variable domain is DGGITQSPKYLFRKEGQNVTLSCEQNLNHDAMYWYRQDPGQGLRLIYYSQIVNDFQKGDIAEGYSVSREKKESFPLTVTSAQKNPTAFYLCASCDRDYEQYFGPGTRLTVT.

This clone was seen a few times. Other DNA sequences from this sample encode an identical CDR3 as well. The chain carries TRBV20-1 and TRBJ2-1; D is unresolved. Germline-derived CDR1 and CDR2 are DFQATT and SNEGSKA (reference sequence). The CDR3 extends over 10 amino acids. Trimming removed 3 bases from V and 6 bases from J, with 3 bases in between. CDR3 sequence (DNA): TGCAGTGCTAGCCGCAATGAGCAGTTCTTC. Translation gives CSASRNEQFF.

This clone came up once. The chain uses TRBV6-6 and TRBJ1-6; a possible D gene is TRBD1 (5 bases). V was clipped by 2 bases and J by 7 bases, with 12 bases between them. Germline V gene sequence: CDR1 MNHNY, CDR2 SVGAGI (reference sequence). CDR3 length: 15 residues. The DNA of the CDR3 is TGTGCCAGCAGTTACCAGGGACTGTCCAATTCACCCCTCCACTTT. The encoded protein is CASSYQGLSNSPLHF.

This chain joins TRBV5-1 and TRBJ2-1; D remains unclear. Between the trimmed V and J ends, which lost 0 bases and 0 bases, there was a span of 10 bases. The CDR3 covers 16 residues. The germline V gene has CDR1 SGHRS and CDR2 YFSETQ. CDR3 in DNA: TGCGCCAGCAGCTTGGTCGGCAGCCTCTCCTACAATGAGCAGTTCTTC. As protein: CASSLVGSLSYNEQFF.

The chain combines TRBV6-1 with TRBJ2-1; 8 bases agree with TRBD1. The V gene's germline CDR1 is MNHNS and CDR2 SASEGT. The length of the CDR3 is 15 residues. Unmatched junction bases numbered 9, after V lost 5 bases and J lost 6 bases. CDR3: CASSPGQVMINEQFF. The CDR3, as DNA: TGTGCCAGCAGTCCGGGACAGGTCATGATCAATGAGCAGTTCTTC.

This clone appeared a single time. The chain carries TRBV5-6 and TRBJ2-3, with TRBD1 as a possible D gene (6 bases). V was shortened by 9 bases and J by 0 bases, with 17 bases between the two germline ends. This CDR3 spans 15 amino acids. Germline lookup yields CDR1 SGHDT and CDR2 YYEEEE. The CDR3: CATSLTGHSTDTQYF. The CDR3 DNA follows: TGTGCCACCTCCCTCACGGGACACAGCACAGATACGCAGTATTTT.

This rearrangement joins TRBV18 to TRBJ2-7; D gene ambiguous. This CDR3 is 15 amino acids long. The V gene's germline CDR1 is KGHSH and CDR2 LQKENI. V shed 5 bases and J shed 5 bases, with 19 bases lying between them. CDR3 DNA: TGTGCCAGCTCAGCGAAACAAGGATTGGGCGACGAGCAGTACTTC. Translation: CASSAKQGLGDEQYF.

This chain uses TRBV5-1 with TRBJ1-1; D is unclear. V lost 4 bases, J lost 1 base, and 11 bases lay in between. Looked up from germline, CDR1 is SGHRS and CDR2 is YFSETQ. This CDR3 has 14 residues. CDR3 in amino acids: CASSPPGKNTEAFF. Written as DNA, the CDR3 is TGCGCCAGCAGCCCTCCCGGGAAGAACACTGAAGCTTTCTTT.

V is TRBV5-1 and J is TRBJ2-5; D is uncertain. Per germline, CDR1 SGHRS and CDR2 YFSETQ. V gave up 0 bases and J gave up 1 base, with 10 bases separating them. CDR3 length equals 15 residues. The CDR3, as DNA: TGCGCCAGCAGCTTGGGGCGGCAAGTCCAAGAGACCCAGTACTTC. Translating it yields CASSLGRQVQETQYF.

The chain employs TRBV25-1 and TRBJ2-5, with D tentatively TRBD2 (7 bases). The CDR3 is 12 residues long. Germline V gene data show CDR1 as MGHDK and CDR2 as SYGVNS. Trimming left V 2 bases short and J 13 bases short, with 14 bases between. The chain's CDR3 is CASSEISGGLYF. The CDR3 DNA reads as TGTGCCAGCAGTGAAATATCCGGGGGGCTGTACTTC.